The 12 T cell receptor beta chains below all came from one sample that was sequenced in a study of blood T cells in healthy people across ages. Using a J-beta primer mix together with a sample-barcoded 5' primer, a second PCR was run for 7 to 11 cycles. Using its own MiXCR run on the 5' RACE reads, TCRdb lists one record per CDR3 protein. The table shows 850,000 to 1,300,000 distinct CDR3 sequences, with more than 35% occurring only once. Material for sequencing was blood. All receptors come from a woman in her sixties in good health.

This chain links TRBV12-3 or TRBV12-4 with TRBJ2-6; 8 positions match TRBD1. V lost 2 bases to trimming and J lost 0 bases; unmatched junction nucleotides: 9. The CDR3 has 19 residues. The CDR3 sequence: CASSLYGTGKHSGANVLTF. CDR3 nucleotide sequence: TGTGCCAGCAGTTTATACGGGACAGGAAAACACTCTGGGGCCAACGTCCTGACTTTC.

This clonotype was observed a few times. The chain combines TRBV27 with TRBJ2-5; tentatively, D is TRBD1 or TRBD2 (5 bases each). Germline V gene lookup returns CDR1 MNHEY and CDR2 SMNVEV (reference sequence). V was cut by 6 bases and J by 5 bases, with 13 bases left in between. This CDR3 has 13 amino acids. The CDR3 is CASSADGAETQYF. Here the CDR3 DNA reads TGTGCCAGCAGCGCCGACGGGGCGGAGACCCAGTACTTC.

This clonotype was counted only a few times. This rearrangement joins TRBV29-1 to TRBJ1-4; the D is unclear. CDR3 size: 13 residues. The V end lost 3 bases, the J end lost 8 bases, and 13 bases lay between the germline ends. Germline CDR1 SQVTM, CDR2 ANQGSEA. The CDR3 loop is CSVEAPEEEKLFF. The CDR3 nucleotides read TGCAGCGTTGAGGCGCCCGAAGAAGAAAAACTGTTTTTT.

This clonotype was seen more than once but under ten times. The DNA for the CDR3 is TGTGCCAGCAGTTCCGCCGGGACAGAAATTCAAAAACTGTTTTTT. Translated, it gives CASSSAGTEIQKLFF. The rearrangement uses TRBV27 and TRBJ1-4; 7 bases are a match to TRBD1. Per the germline V gene, CDR1 is MNHEY and CDR2 is SMNVEV (reference sequence). The ends lost 4 bases at V and 9 bases at J; junction bases unmatched: 11. The CDR3 spans 15 residues.

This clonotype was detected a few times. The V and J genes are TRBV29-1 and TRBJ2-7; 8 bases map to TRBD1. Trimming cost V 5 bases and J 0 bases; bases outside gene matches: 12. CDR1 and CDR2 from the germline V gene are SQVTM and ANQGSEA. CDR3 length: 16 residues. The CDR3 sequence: CSVHGLGDRGSYEQYF. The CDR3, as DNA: TGCAGCGTTCATGGCTTGGGCGACAGGGGCTCCTACGAGCAGTACTTC.

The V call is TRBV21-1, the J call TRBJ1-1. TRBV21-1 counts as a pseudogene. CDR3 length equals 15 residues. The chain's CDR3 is CASAVRRDSRGEAFF. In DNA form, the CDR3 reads TGTGCCAGCGCTGTTAGACGGGACTCCCGTGGTGAAGCTTTCTTT.

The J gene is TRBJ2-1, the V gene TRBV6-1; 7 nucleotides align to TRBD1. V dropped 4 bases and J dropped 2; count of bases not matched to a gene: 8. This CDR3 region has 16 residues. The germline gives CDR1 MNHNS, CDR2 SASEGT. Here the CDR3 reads CASSVQSQGAYNEQFF. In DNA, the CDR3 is TGTGCCAGCAGTGTGCAGTCCCAGGGGGCCTACAATGAGCAGTTCTTC.

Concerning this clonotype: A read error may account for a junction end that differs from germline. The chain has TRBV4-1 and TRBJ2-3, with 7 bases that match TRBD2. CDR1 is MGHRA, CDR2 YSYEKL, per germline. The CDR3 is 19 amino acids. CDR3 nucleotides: TGCGCCAGCAGCCAACTGGTTTTACGGGCGCGGGAGAGCGCAGATACGCGGTATTTT. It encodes CASSQLVLRARESADTRYF.

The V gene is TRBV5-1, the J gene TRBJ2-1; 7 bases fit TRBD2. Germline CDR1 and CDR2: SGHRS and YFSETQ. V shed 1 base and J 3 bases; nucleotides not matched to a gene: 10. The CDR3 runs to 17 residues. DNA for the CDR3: TGCGCCAGCAGCTTGAGGCCTAGCGGACAAAACTACAATGAGCAGTTCTTC. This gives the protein CASSLRPSGQNYNEQFF. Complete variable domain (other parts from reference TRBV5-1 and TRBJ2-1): KAGVTQTPRYLIKTRGQQVTLSCSPISGHRSVSWYQQTPGQGLQFLFEYFSETQRNKGNFPGRFSGRQFSNSRSEMNVSTLELGDSALYLCASSLRPSGQNYNEQFFGPGTRLTVL.

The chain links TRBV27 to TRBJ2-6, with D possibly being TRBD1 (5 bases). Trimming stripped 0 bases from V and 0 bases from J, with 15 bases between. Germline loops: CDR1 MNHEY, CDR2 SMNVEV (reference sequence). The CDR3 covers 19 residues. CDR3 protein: CASSLSYRQGTSGANVLTF. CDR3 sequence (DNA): TGTGCCAGCAGTTTATCATATAGGCAGGGTACCTCTGGGGCCAACGTCCTGACTTTC.

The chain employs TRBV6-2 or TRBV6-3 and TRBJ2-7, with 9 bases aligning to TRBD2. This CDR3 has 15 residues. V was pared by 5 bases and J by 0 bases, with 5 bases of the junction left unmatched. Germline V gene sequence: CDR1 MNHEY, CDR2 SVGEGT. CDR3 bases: TGTGCCAGCAGTCACCTAGCGGGGATCTCCTACGAGCAGTACTTC. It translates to CASSHLAGISYEQYF.

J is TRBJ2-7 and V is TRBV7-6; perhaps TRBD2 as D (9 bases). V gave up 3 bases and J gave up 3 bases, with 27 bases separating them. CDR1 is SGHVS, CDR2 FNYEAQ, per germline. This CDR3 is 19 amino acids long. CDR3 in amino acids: CASSLDRVSLAGRIYEQYF. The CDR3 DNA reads TGTGCCAGCAGCTTGGACAGGGTGAGCCTAGCGGGAAGAATCTACGAGCAGTACTTC.